The rows below give T cell receptor beta chains drawn from one sample of a study of identical twins. Via MiXCR, TCRdb re-called the 5' RACE reads, giving one row per CDR3 protein. The top ten clones hold approximately 14% of a sample with 600,000 to 850,000 distinct CDR3 sequences, roughly 18% of them seen once. These sequences were also reported in another study, on T cells expressing NK-cell markers.

The material sequenced was PBMCs. All receptors come from a woman aged 18-35 years in good health. Both conserved end residues are part of each CDR3. A D gene is named only where the DNA matches it firmly. Clone size is not always given. Where it is, it says once, few, many or a class for expanded clones.

V,D,J,size,CDR3,DNA
TRBV11-3,-,TRBJ1-1,-,CASSSGMDTEAFF,TGTGCCAGCAGCTCAGGTATGGACACTGAAGCTTTCTTT
TRBV5-1,-,TRBJ2-7,few,CASGRPPAGVYEQYF,TGCGCCAGCGGCCGGCCTCCGGCAGGGGTCTACGAGCAGTACTTC
TRBV12-3/TRBV12-4,TRBD1,TRBJ1-1,few,CATVGQLNTEAFF,TGTGCCACCGTGGGACAGCTGAACACTGAAGCTTTCTTT
TRBV12-3/TRBV12-4,TRBD1,TRBJ2-1,few,CASSRQGDGNEQFF,TGTGCCAGCAGCCGACAGGGGGACGGGAATGAGCAGTTCTTC
TRBV9,-,TRBJ1-1,-,CASSVGAPNTEAFF,TGTGCCAGCAGCGTCGGGGCCCCTAACACTGAAGCTTTCTTT
TRBV7-2,-,TRBJ2-1,-,CASSLVPGTLGEQFF,TGTGCCAGCAGCTTGGTCCCCGGGACTCTAGGTGAGCAGTTCTTC
TRBV7-2,-,TRBJ2-1,-,CASSLSGLDYNEQFF,TGTGCCAGCAGCTTAAGTGGTCTAGATTACAATGAGCAGTTCTTC
TRBV20-1,TRBD2,TRBJ2-1,few,CSATVGTSGKNEQFF,TGCAGTGCTACCGTTGGGACTAGCGGGAAGAATGAGCAGTTCTTC
TRBV29-1,TRBD2,TRBJ2-4,-,CSVASGGKNIQYF,TGCAGCGTTGCTAGCGGGGGGAAGAACATTCAGTACTTC
TRBV7-2,TRBD2,TRBJ2-3,medium-sized,CASSLLAGGSGDTQYF,TGTGCCAGCAGCCTACTAGCGGGAGGGTCGGGGGATACGCAGTATTTT
TRBV5-1,-,TRBJ2-2,-,CASSHGPLAGELFF,TGCGCCAGCAGCCATGGCCCACTGGCCGGGGAGCTGTTTTTT
TRBV7-2,TRBD2,TRBJ2-7,-,CASSFLGIGRPPGEQYF,TGTGCCAGCAGCTTCCTTGGTATCGGGAGGCCTCCGGGCGAGCAGTACTTC
TRBV5-1,TRBD1,TRBJ2-7,-,CASSRDSNYEQYF,TGCGCCAGCAGCCGGGACAGCAACTACGAGCAGTACTTC
TRBV5-6,-,TRBJ1-2,few,CASSLDTNYGYTF,TGTGCCAGCAGCTTGGATACCAACTATGGCTACACCTTC
TRBV6-5,TRBD2,TRBJ2-5,-,CASSYAGGGAKTQYF,TGTGCCAGCAGTTACGCGGGAGGGGGTGCAAAGACCCAGTACTTC
TRBV5-1,-,TRBJ1-4,-,CASSPKWAFNEKLFF,TGCGCCAGCAGCCCCAAATGGGCCTTTAATGAAAAACTGTTTTTT
TRBV12-5,-,TRBJ2-3,few,CASVHLGWSTDTQYF,TGTGCTAGTGTCCATCTGGGGTGGAGCACAGATACGCAGTATTTT
TRBV3-1,-,TRBJ2-5,-,CASSQFLKDTQYF,TGTGCCAGCAGCCAATTTTTAAAGGACACACAGTACTTC